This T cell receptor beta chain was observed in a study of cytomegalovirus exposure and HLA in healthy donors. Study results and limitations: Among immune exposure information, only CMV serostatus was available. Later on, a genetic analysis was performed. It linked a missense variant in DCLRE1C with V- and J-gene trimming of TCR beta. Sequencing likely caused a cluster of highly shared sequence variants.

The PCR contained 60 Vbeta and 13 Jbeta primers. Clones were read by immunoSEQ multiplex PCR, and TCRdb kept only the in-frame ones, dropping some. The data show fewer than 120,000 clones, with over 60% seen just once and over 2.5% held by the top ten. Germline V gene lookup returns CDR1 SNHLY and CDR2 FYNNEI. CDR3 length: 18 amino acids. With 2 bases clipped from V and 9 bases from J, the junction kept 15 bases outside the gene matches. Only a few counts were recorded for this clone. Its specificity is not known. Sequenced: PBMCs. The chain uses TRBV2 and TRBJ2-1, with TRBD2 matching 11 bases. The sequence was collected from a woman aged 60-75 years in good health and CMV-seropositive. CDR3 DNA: TGTGCCAGCAGTGAAACTCAAGTAGGGACTAGCGGTCGGGGTGAGCAGTTCTTC. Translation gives CASSETQVGTSGRGEQFF.